These T cell receptor beta chains were read from a single sample in a study of T cells after somatic rescue of genetic block. The repertoire was sequenced with immunoSEQ multiplex PCR; TCRdb's copy has only in-frame clones and lacks some. The sample shows roughly 11,000 clones, less than 85% of them seen only once. The sequenced sample was peripheral blood mononuclear cells (PBMCs). These TCRs come from a boy aged 5 to 17. CDR3s include the opening cysteine and the closing phenylalanine or tryptophan. Each record gives: D gene, J gene, V gene, clone size, CDR3 protein, CDR3 DNA. A D gene is named only where the DNA matches it firmly. Not all rows give a size; the values are once, few, many and, for expanded clones, a class.

>NA|TRBJ1-5|TRBV28|NA
CASSLRGKGNQPQHF
TGTGCCAGCAGTTTAAGAGGAAAGGGCAATCAGCCCCAGCATTTT
>TRBD1|TRBJ1-5|TRBV27|NA
CASSFAGGLNQPQHF
TGTGCCAGCAGTTTTGCAGGGGGGCTCAATCAGCCCCAGCATTTT
>NA|TRBJ2-1|TRBV27|NA
CASSFGGNEQFF
TGTGCCAGCAGTTTCGGTGGAAATGAGCAGTTCTTC
>TRBD2|TRBJ2-7|TRBV6-8|NA
CASSYPGGEQYF
TGTGCCAGCAGTTACCCGGGAGGCGAGCAGTACTTC
>TRBD1|TRBJ2-7|TRBV5-5|few
CASSQRDSPPGEQYF
TGTGCCAGCAGCCAACGGGACAGCCCTCCTGGCGAGCAGTACTTC
>NA|TRBJ1-1|TRBV6-1|NA
CASSELRQALFNTEAFF
TGTGCCAGCAGTGAACTCCGACAGGCCTTATTCAACACTGAAGCTTTCTTT
>NA|TRBJ2-2|TRBV28|NA
CASSSPGQNTGELFF
TGTGCCAGCAGTTCTCCGGGACAGAACACCGGGGAGCTGTTTTTT
>TRBD1|TRBJ1-5|TRBV5-6|NA
CASSLGTGGWNQPQHF
TGTGCCAGCAGCTTGGGGACAGGGGGCTGGAATCAGCCCCAGCATTTT
>NA|TRBJ2-2|TRBV28|NA
CASSLLLLQGRTGELFF
TGTGCCAGCAGTTTATTGCTCTTACAGGGGAGGACCGGGGAGCTGTTTTTT
>NA|TRBJ1-5|TRBV7-8|few
CASSPMWALPSLGNQPQHF
TGTGCCAGCAGCCCCATGTGGGCGCTCCCTTCCCTCGGCAATCAGCCCCAGCATTTT
>TRBD1|TRBJ2-3|TRBV5-1|NA
CASRFNHRGRTGTDTQYF
TGCGCCAGCAGATTTAATCACAGGGGGCGCACGGGCACAGATACGCAGTATTTT
>NA|TRBJ1-2|TRBV19|medium-sized
CASSTGEIYGYTF
TGTGCCAGTAGTACAGGGGAAATCTATGGCTACACCTTC
>TRBD1|TRBJ2-7|TRBV27|NA
CASSFRQGEAYEQYF
TGTGCCAGCAGTTTCCGACAGGGGGAGGCCTACGAGCAGTACTTC
>TRBD2|TRBJ2-1|TRBV6-6|NA
CASSYGREYNEQFF
TGTGCCAGCAGTTACGGGCGGGAGTACAATGAGCAGTTCTTC
>NA|TRBJ2-7|TRBV10-3|medium-sized
CAISEGGPEQYF
TGTGCCATCAGTGAGGGCGGTCCCGAGCAGTACTTC
>TRBD1|TRBJ2-3|TRBV28|NA
CASSLSGTGLTDTQYF
TGTGCCAGCAGTTTAAGCGGGACAGGGTTAACAGATACGCAGTATTTT
>TRBD1|TRBJ1-5|TRBV6-4|NA
CASSAFRDSWFHSSPQHF
TGTGCCAGCAGTGCTTTCCGGGACAGTTGGTTCCACAGTTCGCCCCAGCATTTT
>NA|TRBJ2-7|TRBV27|NA
CASSLLGEPNYEQYF
TGTGCCAGCAGTTTATTGGGGGAACCGAACTACGAGCAGTACTTC
>NA|TRBJ1-4|TRBV18|NA
CASSPVRTNEKLFF
TGTGCCAGCTCACCCGTACGAACTAATGAAAAACTGTTTTTT
>NA|TRBJ1-3|TRBV6-5|NA
CASSYSYRFSGNTIYF
TGTGCCAGCAGTTACAGCTACAGGTTCTCTGGAAACACCATATATTTT
>NA|TRBJ2-7|TRBV6-1|NA
CASSESRARHEQYF
TGTGCCAGCAGTGAAAGTCGAGCCAGGCACGAGCAGTACTTC
>NA|TRBJ2-2|TRBV6-4|NA
CASSDSVRRNTGELFF
TGTGCCAGCAGTGACTCGGTTCGGAGGAACACCGGGGAGCTGTTTTTT
>TRBD1|TRBJ2-7|TRBV7-6|NA
CASSLVGGTGLDEQYF
TGTGCCAGCAGCTTAGTGGGGGGGACAGGGCTCGACGAGCAGTACTTC
>TRBD1|TRBJ1-1|TRBV5-1|NA
CASSFPNTGGNTEAFF
TGCGCCAGCAGCTTCCCTAATACAGGGGGCAACACTGAAGCTTTCTTT
>NA|TRBJ2-1|TRBV2|once
CASRYRSIDNEQFF
TGTGCCAGCAGATACAGGTCGATTGACAATGAGCAGTTCTTC
>NA|TRBJ2-1|TRBV10-2|NA
CASLAYNEQFF
TGCGCCAGTCTAGCCTACAATGAGCAGTTCTTC
>NA|TRBJ2-6|TRBV18|NA
CASSPPSDRSGANVLTF
TGTGCCAGCTCACCACCCAGTGACCGCTCTGGGGCCAACGTCCTGACTTTC
>NA|TRBJ2-7|TRBV29-1|NA
CSVEDLQGQQYEQYF
TGCAGCGTTGAAGATCTTCAAGGACAGCAATACGAGCAGTACTTC
>TRBD1|TRBJ2-7|TRBV2|NA
CASKRDRSSYEQYF
TGTGCCAGCAAGAGGGACAGGTCCTCCTACGAGCAGTACTTC
>TRBD1|TRBJ1-5|TRBV28|few
CASRPGQGGQPQHF
TGTGCCAGCAGACCCGGACAGGGAGGGCAGCCCCAGCATTTT
>NA|TRBJ1-3|TRBV5-1|NA
CASSLGSGGNTIYF
TGCGCCAGCAGCTTGGGGTCGGGAGGAAACACCATATATTTT
>TRBD2|TRBJ2-7|TRBV18|NA
CASSPPGGRRSYEQYF
TGTGCCAGCTCACCACCGGGGGGGAGAAGGTCCTACGAGCAGTACTTC
>NA|TRBJ2-7|TRBV7-9|NA
CASSPMFEQYF
TGTGCCAGCAGCCCTATGTTCGAGCAGTACTTC
>TRBD1|TRBJ1-1|TRBV30|NA
CAWKGTGLNTEAFF
TGTGCCTGGAAGGGGACAGGCCTGAACACTGAAGCTTTCTTT
>NA|TRBJ2-2|TRBV19|NA
CASSIFPGTRTAGELFF
TGTGCCAGTAGTATTTTTCCCGGGACCCGAACCGCCGGGGAGCTGTTTTTT
>NA|TRBJ1-2|TRBV18|NA
CASSPQPSHGYTF
TGTGCCAGCTCACCCCAGCCAAGCCATGGCTACACCTTC
>TRBD1|TRBJ1-6|TRBV19|NA
CASSPGTGGSPLHF
TGTGCCAGTAGTCCCGGGACAGGAGGTTCACCCCTCCACTTT
>NA|TRBJ1-1|TRBV11-3|NA
CASSLNFFTEAFF
TGTGCCAGCAGCTTAAACTTCTTCACTGAAGCTTTCTTT
>NA|TRBJ2-1|TRBV5-6|once
CASSLMERGWISNEQFF
TGTGCCAGCAGCTTGATGGAGAGGGGCTGGATCTCCAATGAGCAGTTCTTC
>TRBD1|TRBJ1-1|TRBV19|NA
CASSFPGGGMNTEAFF
TGTGCCAGTAGCTTTCCAGGGGGCGGAATGAACACTGAAGCTTTCTTT
>TRBD1|TRBJ2-7|TRBV10-3|NA
CAIADRVTYEQYF
TGTGCCATCGCGGACAGGGTAACCTACGAGCAGTACTTC
>TRBD1|TRBJ2-2|TRBV5-1|NA
CASSNGQGSTGELFF
TGCGCCAGCAGCAACGGACAGGGGAGCACCGGGGAGCTGTTTTTT
>NA|TRBJ1-1|TRBV18|few
CASSPKGEAFF
TGTGCCAGCTCACCTAAGGGGGAAGCTTTCTTT
>TRBD1|TRBJ2-7|TRBV5-1|NA
CASSLGQGASQYF
TGCGCCAGCAGCTTGGGGCAGGGGGCAAGTCAGTACTTC
>NA|TRBJ1-4|TRBV28|NA
CASNEVANEKLFF
TGTGCCAGCAACGAGGTTGCTAATGAAAAACTGTTTTTT
>NA|TRBJ2-5|TRBV25-1|NA
CASSGHGGRASQETQYF
TGTGCCAGCAGTGGACATGGCGGCAGGGCATCTCAAGAGACCCAGTACTTC
>NA|TRBJ2-5|TRBV9|NA
CASSPGLFQETQYF
TGTGCCAGCAGCCCGGGACTGTTTCAAGAGACCCAGTACTTC
>TRBD2|TRBJ2-7|TRBV28|NA
CASSVGLAGAWEQYF
TGTGCCAGCAGTGTGGGACTAGCGGGAGCGTGGGAGCAGTACTTC